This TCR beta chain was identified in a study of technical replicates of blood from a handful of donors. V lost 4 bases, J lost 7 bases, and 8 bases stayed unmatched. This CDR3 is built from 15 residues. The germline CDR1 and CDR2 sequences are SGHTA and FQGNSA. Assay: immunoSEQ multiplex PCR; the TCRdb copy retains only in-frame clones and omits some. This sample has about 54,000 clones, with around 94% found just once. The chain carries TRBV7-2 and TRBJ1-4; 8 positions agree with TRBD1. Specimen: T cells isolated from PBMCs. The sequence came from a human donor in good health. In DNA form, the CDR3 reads TGTGCCAGCAGCTCTACAGGGGGGAAGGGTGAAAAACTGTTTTTT. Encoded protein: CASSSTGGKGEKLFF.